The clone carrying this T cell receptor (beta chain) was counted ten times or more. The entry originates in a study of neurological immune-mediated disorders. The sorted-subset TCR libraries were prepared using about a million CD4+ or CD8+ T cells as the starting material. Template-switch 5'RACE cDNA synthesis added a 10-nucleotide unique molecular identifier. TCRdb analysed the 5' RACE reads with MiXCR anew, one entry per CDR3 protein. The sample carries some 38,000 distinct CDR3 sequences, approximately 5.1% recorded once. The TCR was taken from a man aged 18 to 29 in good health. The sequenced sample was CD4+ T cells from blood.

The CDR3 DNA is TGTGCCAGCAGCTTATCCTCGCAGGGTAATCAGCCCCAGCATTTT. Residues: CASSLSSQGNQPQHF. The chain links TRBV7-2 to TRBJ1-5, with D possibly TRBD1 on 5 matching bases. Germline values: CDR1 SGHTA, CDR2 FQGNSA. V lost 2 bases and J 4 bases, leaving 12 bases between the germline ends. CDR3 length: 15 amino acids.